Given below is one T cell receptor beta chain in context. The data originate from a study of control samples from healthy donors and cancer patients. Germline values: CDR1 LGHDT, CDR2 YNNKEL (reference sequence). The CDR3 is 13 amino acids. V was cut by 4 bases and J by 11 bases, with 17 bases left in between. TCRdb's table, derived via immunoSEQ multiplex PCR, lists solely in-frame clones and lacks some. The sample holds around 150,000 clones, approximately 90% seen once. The sequence was collected from a young man in good health. The material sequenced was blood. The rearrangement uses TRBV3-1 (or the pseudogene TRBV3-2) and TRBJ1-1; D remains ambiguous. In DNA form, the CDR3 reads TGTGCCAGCAGCCTCTCACGAGACCCCAATGCTTTCTTT. It specifies CASSLSRDPNAFF.